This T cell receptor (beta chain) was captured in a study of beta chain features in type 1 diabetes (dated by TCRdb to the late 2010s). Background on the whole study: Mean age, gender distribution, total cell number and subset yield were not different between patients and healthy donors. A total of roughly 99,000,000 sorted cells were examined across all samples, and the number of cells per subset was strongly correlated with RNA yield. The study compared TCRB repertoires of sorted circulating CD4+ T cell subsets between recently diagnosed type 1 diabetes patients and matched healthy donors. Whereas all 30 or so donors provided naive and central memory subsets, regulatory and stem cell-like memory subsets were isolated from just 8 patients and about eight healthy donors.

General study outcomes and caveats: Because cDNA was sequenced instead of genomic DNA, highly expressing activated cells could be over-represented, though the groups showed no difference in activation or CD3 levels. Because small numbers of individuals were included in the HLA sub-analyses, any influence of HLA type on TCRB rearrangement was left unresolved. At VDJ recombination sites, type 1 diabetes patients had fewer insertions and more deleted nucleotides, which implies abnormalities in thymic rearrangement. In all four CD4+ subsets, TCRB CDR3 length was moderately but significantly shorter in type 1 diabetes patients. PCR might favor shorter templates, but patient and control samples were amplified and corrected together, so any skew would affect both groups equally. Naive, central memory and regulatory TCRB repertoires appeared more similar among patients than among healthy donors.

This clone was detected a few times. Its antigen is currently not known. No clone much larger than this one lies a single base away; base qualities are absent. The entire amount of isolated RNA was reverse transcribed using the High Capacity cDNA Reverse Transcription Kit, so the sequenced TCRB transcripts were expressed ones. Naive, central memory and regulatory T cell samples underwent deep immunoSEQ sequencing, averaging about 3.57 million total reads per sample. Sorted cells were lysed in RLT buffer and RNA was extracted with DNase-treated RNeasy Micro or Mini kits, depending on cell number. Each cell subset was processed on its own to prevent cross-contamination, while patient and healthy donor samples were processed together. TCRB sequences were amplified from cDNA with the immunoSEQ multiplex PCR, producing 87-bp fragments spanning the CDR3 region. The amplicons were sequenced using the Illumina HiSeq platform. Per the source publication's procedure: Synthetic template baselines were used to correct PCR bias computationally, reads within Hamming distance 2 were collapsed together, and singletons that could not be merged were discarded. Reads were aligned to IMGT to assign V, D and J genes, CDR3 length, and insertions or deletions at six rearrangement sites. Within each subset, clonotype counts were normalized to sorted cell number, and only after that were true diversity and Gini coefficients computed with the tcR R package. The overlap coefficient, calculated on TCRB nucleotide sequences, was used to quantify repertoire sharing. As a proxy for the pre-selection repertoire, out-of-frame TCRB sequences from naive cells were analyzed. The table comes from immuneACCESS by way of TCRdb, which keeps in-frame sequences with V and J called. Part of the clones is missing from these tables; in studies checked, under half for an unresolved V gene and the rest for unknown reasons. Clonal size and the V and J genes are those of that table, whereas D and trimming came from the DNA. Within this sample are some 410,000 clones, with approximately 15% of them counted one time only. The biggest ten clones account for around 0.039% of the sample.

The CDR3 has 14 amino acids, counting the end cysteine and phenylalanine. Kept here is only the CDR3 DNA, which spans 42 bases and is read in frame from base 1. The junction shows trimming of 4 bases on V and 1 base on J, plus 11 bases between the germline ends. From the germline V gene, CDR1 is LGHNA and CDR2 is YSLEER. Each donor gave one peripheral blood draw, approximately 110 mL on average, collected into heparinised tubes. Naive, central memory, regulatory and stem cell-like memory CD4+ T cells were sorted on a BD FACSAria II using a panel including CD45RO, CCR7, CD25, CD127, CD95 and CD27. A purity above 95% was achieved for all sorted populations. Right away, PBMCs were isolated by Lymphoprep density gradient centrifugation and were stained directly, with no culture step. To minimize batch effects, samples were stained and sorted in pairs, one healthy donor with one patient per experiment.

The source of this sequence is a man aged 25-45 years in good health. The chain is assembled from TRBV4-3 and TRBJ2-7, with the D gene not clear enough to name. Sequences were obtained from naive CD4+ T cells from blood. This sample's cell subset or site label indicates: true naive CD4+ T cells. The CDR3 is CASSPTWRSYEQYF. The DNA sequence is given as TGCGCCAGCAGCCCGACCTGGAGATCCTACGAGCAGTACTTC.